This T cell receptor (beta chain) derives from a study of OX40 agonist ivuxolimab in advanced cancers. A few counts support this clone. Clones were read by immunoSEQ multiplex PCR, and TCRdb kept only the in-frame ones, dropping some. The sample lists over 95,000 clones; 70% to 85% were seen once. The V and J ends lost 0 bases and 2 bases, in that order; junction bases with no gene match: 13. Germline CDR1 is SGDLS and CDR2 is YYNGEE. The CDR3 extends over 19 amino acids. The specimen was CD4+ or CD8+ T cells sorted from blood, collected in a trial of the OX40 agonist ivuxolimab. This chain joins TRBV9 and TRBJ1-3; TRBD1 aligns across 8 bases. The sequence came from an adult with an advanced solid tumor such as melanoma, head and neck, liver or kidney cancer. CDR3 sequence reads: CASSVAIGQGRDTGNTIYF. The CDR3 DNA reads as TGTGCCAGCAGCGTAGCAATAGGACAGGGAAGAGATACTGGAAACACCATATATTTT. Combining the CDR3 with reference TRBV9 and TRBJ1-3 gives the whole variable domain DSGVTQTPKHLITATGQRVTLRCSPRSGDLSVYWYQQSLDQGLQFLIQYYNGEERAKGNILERFSAQQFPDLHSELNLSSLELGDSALYFCASSVAIGQGRDTGNTIYFGEGSWLTVV.